This TCR beta chain was found in a study of T cells in Graves' hyperthyroidism and ophthalmopathy. Trimming cost V 10 bases and J 2 bases; bases outside gene matches: 7. Germline V gives CDR1 MDHEN, CDR2 SYDVKM. The CDR3 covers 13 residues. Authors of the study amplified TCR beta CDR3 regions from RNA transcripts. With the HTBI primer set, the TCR CDR3 went through a first round of RT-PCR. Via MiXCR, TCRdb re-called the multiplex PCR reads, giving one row per CDR3 protein. Of around 600,000 distinct CDR3 sequences in the sample, 15% to 17% were seen once. This clonotype has only a few counts. This receptor was obtained from a woman aged 30 to 39 with Graves' hyperthyroidism. This rearrangement joins TRBV28 to TRBJ2-7, with 8 bases matching TRBD1. Input material: blood. This CDR3 is CATGGVAPYEQYF. CDR3 bases: TGTGCCACAGGGGGCGTCGCCCCCTACGAGCAGTACTTC. The complete variable domain, with remaining parts taken from reference TRBV28 and TRBJ2-7, reads DVKVTQSSRYLVKRTGEKVFLECVQDMDHENMFWYRQDPGLGLRLIYFSYDVKMKEKGDIPEGYSVSREKKERFSLILESASTNQTSMYLCATGGVAPYEQYFGPGTRLTVT.